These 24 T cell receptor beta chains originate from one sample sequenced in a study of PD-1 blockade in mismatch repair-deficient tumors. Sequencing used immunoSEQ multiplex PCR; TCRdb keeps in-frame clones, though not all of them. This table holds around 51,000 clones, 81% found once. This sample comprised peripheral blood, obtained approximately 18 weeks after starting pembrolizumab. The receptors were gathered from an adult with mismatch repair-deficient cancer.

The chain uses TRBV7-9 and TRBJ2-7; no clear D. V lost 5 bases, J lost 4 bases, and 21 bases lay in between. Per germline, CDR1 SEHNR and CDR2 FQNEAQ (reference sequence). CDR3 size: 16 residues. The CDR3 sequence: CASSQVIGLKRYEQYF. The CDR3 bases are TGTGCCAGCAGCCAAGTAATCGGCCTGAAAAGGTACGAGCAGTACTTC.

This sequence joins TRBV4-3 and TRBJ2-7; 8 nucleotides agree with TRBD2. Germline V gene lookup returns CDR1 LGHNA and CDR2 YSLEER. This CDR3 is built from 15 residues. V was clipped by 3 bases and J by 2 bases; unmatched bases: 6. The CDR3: CASSHDTSGAYEQYF. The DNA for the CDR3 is TGCGCCAGCAGCCACGATACTAGCGGTGCCTACGAGCAGTACTTC.

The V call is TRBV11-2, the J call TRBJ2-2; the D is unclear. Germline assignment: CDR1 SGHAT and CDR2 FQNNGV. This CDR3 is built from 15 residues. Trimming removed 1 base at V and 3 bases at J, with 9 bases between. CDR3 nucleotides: TGTGCCAGCAGCTTAGGTCTCGTGGACACCGGGGAGCTGTTTTTT. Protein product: CASSLGLVDTGELFF.

The CDR3 reads CASILGTGVTGELFF. CDR3 sequence (DNA): TGTGCCAGCATCTTGGGGACAGGGGTTACCGGGGAGCTGTTTTTT. This sequence joins TRBV11-3 and TRBJ2-2; 10 nucleotides match TRBD1. The germline V gene has CDR1 SGHNT and CDR2 YENEEA. Trimming removed 7 bases from V and 5 bases from J; junction bases left unmatched: 7. There are 15 residues in the CDR3.

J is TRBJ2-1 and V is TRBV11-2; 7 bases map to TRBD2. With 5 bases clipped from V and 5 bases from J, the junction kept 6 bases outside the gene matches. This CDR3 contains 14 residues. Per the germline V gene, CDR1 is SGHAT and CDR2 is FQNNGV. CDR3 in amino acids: CASSRKRDHNEQFF. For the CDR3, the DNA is TGTGCCAGCAGCCGAAAGCGGGACCACAATGAGCAGTTCTTC. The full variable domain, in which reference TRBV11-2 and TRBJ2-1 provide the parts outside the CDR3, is EAGVAQSPRYKIIEKRQSVAFWCNPISGHATLYWYQQILGQGPKLLIQFQNNGVVDDSQLPKDRFSAERLKGVDSTLKIQPAKLEDSAVYLCASSRKRDHNEQFFGPGTRLTVL.

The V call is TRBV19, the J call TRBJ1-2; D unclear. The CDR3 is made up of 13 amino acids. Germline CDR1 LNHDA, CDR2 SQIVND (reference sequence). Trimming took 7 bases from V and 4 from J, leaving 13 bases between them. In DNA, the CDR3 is TGTGCCAGTACCCCGACGGCGGGCTATGGCTACACCTTC. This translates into CASTPTAGYGYTF.

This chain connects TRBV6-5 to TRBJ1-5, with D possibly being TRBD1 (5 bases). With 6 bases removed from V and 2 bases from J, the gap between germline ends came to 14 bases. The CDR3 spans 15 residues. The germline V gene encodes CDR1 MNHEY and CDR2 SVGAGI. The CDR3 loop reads CASSPAARGNQPQHF. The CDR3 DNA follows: TGTGCCAGCAGCCCGGCTGCCAGGGGCAATCAGCCCCAGCATTTT.

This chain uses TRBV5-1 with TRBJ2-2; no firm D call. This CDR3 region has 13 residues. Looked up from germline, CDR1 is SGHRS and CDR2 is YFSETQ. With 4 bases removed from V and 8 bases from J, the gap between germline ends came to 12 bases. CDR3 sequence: CASSEDRPGELFF. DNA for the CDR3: TGCGCCAGCAGCGAGGACCGTCCGGGGGAGCTGTTTTTT.

CDR3 protein: CASSSNTGGNYNEQFF. DNA of the CDR3: TGTGCCAGCAGCTCTAATACGGGGGGGAACTACAATGAGCAGTTCTTC. The chain links TRBV5-6 to TRBJ2-1; TRBD2 matches at 8 bases. Germline assignment: CDR1 SGHDT and CDR2 YYEEEE. This CDR3 has 16 residues. Trimming cost V 3 bases and J 3 bases; bases outside gene matches: 8.

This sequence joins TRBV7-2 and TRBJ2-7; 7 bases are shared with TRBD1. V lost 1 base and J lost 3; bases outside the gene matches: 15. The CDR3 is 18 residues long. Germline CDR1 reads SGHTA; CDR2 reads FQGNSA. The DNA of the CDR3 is TGTGCCAGCAGCTTAGTTGGGCCTGAGACAGGGCTTCACTACGAGCAGTACTTC. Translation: CASSLVGPETGLHYEQYF. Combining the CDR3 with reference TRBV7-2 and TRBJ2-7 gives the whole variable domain GAGVSQSPSNKVTEKGKDVELRCDPISGHTALYWYRQSLGQGLEFLIYFQGNSAPDKSGLPSDRFSAERTGGSVSTLTIQRTQQEDSAVYLCASSLVGPETGLHYEQYFGPGTRLTVT.

The DNA for the CDR3 is TGTGCCAGCAGCCCAGGACAGGGAGCCCACGAGCAGTACTTC. Protein sequence: CASSPGQGAHEQYF. The chain carries TRBV5-4 and TRBJ2-7; 8 positions match TRBD1. The V gene end was trimmed by 4 bases and the J gene end by 5 bases; junction bases not matched to a gene: 8. From germline, CDR1 is SGHNT and CDR2 YYREEE (reference sequence). This CDR3 has 14 amino acids.

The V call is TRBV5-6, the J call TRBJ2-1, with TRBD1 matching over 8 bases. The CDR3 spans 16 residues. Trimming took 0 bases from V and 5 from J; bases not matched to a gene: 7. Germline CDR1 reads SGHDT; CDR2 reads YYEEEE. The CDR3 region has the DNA TGTGCCAGCAGCTTGGTCCACAGGGGGGACAACAATGAGCAGTTCTTC. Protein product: CASSLVHRGDNNEQFF.

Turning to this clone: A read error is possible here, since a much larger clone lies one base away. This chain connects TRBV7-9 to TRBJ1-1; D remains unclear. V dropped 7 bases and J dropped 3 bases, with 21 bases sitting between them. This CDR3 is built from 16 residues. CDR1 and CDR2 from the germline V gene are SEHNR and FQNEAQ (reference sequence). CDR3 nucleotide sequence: TGTGCCAGCACCCATCTATTGATAGCCTTGGACACTGAAGCTTTCTTT. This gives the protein CASTHLLIALDTEAFF.

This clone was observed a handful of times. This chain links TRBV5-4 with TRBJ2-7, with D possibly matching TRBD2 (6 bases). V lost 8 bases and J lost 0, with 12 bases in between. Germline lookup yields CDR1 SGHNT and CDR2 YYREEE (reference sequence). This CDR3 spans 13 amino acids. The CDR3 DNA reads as TGTGCCAGTTCTGTGGGGGGCTCCTACGAGCAGTACTTC. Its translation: CASSVGGSYEQYF.

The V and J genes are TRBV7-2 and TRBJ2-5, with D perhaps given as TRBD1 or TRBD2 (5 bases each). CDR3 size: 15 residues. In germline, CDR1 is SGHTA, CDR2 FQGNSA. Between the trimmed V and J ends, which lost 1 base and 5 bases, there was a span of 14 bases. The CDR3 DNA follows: TGTGCCAGCAGCTTAGGAGGGGCGTCAGGGGAGACCCAGTACTTC. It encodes CASSLGGASGETQYF. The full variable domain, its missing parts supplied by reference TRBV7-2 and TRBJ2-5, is GAGVSQSPSNKVTEKGKDVELRCDPISGHTALYWYRQSLGQGLEFLIYFQGNSAPDKSGLPSDRFSAERTGGSVSTLTIQRTQQEDSAVYLCASSLGGASGETQYFGPGTRLLVL.

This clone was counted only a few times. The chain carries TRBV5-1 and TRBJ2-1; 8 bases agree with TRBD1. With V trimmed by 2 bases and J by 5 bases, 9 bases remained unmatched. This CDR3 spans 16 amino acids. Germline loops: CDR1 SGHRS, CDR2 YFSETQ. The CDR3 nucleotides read TGCGCCAGCAGCTTTTCCATGACAGGGGCCAACAATGAGCAGTTCTTC. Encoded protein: CASSFSMTGANNEQFF.

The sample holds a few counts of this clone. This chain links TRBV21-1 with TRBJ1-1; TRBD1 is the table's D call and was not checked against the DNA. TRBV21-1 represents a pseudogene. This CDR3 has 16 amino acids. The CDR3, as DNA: TGTGCCAGCAGCACCCCCGGGGACAGGGGAGACACTGAAGCTTTCTTT. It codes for CASSTPGDRGDTEAFF.

CDR3: CASSAGTGMNTEAFF. CDR3 DNA sequence: TGTGCCAGCAGTGCCGGGACAGGAATGAACACTGAAGCTTTCTTT. The genes are TRBV5-4 and TRBJ1-1, with TRBD1 matching over 8 bases. V was pared by 5 bases and J by 0 bases, with 6 bases of the junction left unmatched. The CDR3 runs 15 residues. The germline CDR1 and CDR2 sequences are SGHNT and YYREEE (reference sequence).

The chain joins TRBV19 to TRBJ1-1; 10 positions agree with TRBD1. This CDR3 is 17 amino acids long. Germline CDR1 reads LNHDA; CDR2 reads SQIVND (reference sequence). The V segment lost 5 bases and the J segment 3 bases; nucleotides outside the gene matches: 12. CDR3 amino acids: CASSFPGQGMWDTEAFF. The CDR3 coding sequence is TGTGCCAGTAGTTTTCCGGGACAGGGGATGTGGGACACTGAAGCTTTCTTT.

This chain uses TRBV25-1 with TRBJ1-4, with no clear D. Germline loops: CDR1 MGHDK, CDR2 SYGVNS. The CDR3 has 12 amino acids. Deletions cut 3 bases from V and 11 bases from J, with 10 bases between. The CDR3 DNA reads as TGTGCCAGCAGTGATAACTTGGACAAACTGTTTTTT. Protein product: CASSDNLDKLFF.

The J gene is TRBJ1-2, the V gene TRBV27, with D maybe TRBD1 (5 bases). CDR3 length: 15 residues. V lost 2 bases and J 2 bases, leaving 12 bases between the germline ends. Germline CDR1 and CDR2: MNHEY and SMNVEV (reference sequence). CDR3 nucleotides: TGTGCCAGCAGTTTAATCCCAGGGTTGAACTATGGCTACACCTTC. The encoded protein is CASSLIPGLNYGYTF.

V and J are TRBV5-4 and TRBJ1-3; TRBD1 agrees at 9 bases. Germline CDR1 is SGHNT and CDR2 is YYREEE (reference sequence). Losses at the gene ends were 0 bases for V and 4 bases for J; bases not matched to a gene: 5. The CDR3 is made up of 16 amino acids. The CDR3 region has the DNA TGTGCCAGCAGCTTGGCCGGACAGGGGCGCGGAAACACCATATATTTT. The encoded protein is CASSLAGQGRGNTIYF.

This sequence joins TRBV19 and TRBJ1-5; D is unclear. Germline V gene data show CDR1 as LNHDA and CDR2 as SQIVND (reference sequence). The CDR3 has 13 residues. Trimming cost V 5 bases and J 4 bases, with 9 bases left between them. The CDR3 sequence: CASSSSFNQPQHF. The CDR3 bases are TGTGCCAGTAGTTCTTCGTTTAATCAGCCCCAGCATTTT.

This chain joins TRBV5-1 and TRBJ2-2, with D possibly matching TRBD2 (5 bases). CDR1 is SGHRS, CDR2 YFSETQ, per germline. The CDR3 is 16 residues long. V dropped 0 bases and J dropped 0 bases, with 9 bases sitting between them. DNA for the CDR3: TGCGCCAGCAGCTTGGCCAAGGAGGCGAACACCGGGGAGCTGTTTTTT. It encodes CASSLAKEANTGELFF.